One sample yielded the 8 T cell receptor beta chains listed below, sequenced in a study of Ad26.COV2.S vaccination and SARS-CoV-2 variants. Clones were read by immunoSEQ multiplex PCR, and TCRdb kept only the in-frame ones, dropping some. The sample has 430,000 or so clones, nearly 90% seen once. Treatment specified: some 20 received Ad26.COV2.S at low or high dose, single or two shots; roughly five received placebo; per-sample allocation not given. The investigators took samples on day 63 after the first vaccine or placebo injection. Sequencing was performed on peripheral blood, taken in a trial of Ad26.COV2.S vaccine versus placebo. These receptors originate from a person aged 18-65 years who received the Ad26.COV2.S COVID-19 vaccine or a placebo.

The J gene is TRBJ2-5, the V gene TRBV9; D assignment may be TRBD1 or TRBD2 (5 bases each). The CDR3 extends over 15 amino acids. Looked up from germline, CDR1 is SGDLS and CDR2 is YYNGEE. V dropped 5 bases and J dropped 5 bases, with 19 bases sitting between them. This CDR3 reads CASSLGTAFWETQYF. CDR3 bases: TGTGCCAGCAGTCTCGGGACCGCGTTTTGGGAGACCCAGTACTTC.

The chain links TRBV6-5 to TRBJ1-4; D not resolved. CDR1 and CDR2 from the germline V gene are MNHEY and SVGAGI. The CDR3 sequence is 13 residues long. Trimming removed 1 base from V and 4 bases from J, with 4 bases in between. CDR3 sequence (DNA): TGTGCCAGCAGTTACTTGGGTAATGAAAAACTGTTTTTT. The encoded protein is CASSYLGNEKLFF.

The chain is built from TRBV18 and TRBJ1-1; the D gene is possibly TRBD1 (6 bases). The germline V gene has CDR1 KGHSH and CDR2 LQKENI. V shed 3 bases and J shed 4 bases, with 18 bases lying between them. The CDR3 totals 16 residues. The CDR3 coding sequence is TGTGCCAGCTCACCTAGGACAGCCCTTGCCGGCACTGAAGCTTTCTTT. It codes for CASSPRTALAGTEAFF.

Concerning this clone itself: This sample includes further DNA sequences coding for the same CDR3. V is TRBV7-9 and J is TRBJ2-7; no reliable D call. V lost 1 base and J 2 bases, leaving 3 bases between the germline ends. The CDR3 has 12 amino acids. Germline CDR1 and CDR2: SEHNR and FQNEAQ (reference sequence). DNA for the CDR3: TGTGCCAGCAGCTTAGGAGCCTACGAGCAGTACTTC. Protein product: CASSLGAYEQYF.

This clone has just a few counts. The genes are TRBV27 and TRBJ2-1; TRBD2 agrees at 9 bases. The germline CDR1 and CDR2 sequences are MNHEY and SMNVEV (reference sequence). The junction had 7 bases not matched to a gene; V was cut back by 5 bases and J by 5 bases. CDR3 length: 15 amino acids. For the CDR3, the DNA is TGTGCCAGCAGTCCCCAGACTAGCGGACACAATGAGCAGTTCTTC. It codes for CASSPQTSGHNEQFF.

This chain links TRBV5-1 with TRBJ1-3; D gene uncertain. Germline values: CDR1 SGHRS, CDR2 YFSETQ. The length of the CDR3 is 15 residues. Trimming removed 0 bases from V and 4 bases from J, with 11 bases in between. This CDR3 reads CASSLGGSRGNTIYF. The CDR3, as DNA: TGCGCCAGCAGCTTGGGGGGATCTAGGGGAAACACCATATATTTT.

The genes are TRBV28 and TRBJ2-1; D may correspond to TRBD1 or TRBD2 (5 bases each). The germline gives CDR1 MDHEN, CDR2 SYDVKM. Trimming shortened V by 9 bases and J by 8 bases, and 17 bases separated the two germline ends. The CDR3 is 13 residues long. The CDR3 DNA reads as TGTGCCAGTGGGGTGGGACCCTGGGATGAGCAGTTCTTC. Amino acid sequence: CASGVGPWDEQFF.

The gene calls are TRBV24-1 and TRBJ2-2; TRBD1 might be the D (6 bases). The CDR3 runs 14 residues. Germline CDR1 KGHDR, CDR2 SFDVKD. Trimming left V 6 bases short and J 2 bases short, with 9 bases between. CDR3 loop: CATSYGTNTGELFF. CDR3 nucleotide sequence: TGTGCCACCAGTTACGGGACAAACACCGGGGAGCTGTTTTTT.